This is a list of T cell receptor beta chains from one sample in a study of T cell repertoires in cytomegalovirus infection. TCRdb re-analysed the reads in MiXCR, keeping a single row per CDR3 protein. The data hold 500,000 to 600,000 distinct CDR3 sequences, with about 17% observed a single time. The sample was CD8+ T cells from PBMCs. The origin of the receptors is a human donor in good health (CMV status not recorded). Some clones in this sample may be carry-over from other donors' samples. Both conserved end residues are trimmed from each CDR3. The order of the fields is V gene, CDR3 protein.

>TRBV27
ASSFGTGDTGELF
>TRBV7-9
AGVGLDITNTEAF
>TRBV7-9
ASSAGGNTEAF
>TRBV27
ASSLSRDPSYEQY
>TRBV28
ASSDRPKGYEQY
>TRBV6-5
ASSSQGGAGTEAF
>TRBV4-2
ASNQGSSNEKLF
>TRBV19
ASSFQLYSNQPQH
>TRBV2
ASSERRVSLPKNIQY
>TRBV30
ASTMDRGPYEQY
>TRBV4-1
ASSQDEGYNSPLH
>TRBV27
ASSTSPRGGEQF
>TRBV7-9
ASSYATNGGEQY
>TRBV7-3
ASSLIGPGPNTEAF
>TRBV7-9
ASSSPRDTRNTIY
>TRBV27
ASSLQTGEQY
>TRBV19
ASTSLRGGTPAETQY
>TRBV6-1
ASSEMGQPSHYGYT
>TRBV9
ASSEGDVTDTQY
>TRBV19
ASSTYETGMNTEAF
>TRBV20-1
SAADGLAAYNEQF
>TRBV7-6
ASSLREGTGGQGQYYEKLF
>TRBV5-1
ASRVFLGGTEAF
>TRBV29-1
SVQGGREPQH
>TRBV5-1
ASSRTGGGYGYT
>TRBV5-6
ASSEGVRNQPQH
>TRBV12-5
ASGLRVNGELF
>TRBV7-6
ASSSGRGTGYEQY
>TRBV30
AWKRGGRGGYEQY
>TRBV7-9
ASSLAWESEQY
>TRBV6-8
ASSLRDTGSEGYT
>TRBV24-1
ATSDSATGIADTQY
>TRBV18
ASSPRDANTGELF
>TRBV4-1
ASSQASDSNQPQH
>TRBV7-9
ASSLTETGRGTEAF
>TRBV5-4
ASSRCPRESSDTQY
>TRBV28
ASSPPGTGYGYT
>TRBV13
ASSFGQATDTQY
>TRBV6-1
ASSSGAPALEQY
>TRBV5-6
ASTGTSQETQY
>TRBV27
ASSQTSGRWDEQF
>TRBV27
ASSPESGGGTGELF
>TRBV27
ASPGGKNLNTEAC
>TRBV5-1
ASSRGLEDTQY
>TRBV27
ASSLGARGSTGELF
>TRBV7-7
ASSFLADSNTGELF
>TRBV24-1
ATSAARNTEAF
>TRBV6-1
ASRSLESPLH
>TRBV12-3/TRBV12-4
ASSLASAGELF
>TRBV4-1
ASSQEPAGAPPYEQY
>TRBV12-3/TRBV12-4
ASSRLPIGYT
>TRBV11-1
ASSARPGQGAVGELF
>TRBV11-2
ARSSTRGGKTFYNGQF
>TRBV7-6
ASSLGPGNGYT
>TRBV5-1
ASSPTGISNQPQH
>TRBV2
AMIGLAGSPYTQY
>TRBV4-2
ASSQNNRLNTEAF
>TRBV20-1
SARDRLRYYEQY
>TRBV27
ASSTGQGAVQPQH